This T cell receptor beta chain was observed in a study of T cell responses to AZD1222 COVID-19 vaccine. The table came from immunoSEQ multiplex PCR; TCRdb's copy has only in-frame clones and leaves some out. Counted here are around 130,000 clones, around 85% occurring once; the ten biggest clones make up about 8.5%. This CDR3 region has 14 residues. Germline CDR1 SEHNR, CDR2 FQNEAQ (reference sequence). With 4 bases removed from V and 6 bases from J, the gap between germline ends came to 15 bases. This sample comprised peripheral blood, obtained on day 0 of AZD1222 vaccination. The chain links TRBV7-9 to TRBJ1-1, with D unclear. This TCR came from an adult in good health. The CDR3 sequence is CASSYASDLPEAFF. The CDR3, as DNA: TGTGCCAGCAGCTATGCGTCAGACTTGCCTGAAGCTTTCTTT.